This T cell receptor (beta chain) was identified during a study of blood T cell repertoires in COVID-19. For the study at large: COVID-19 samples from acute and convalescent phases originated in the United States, Italy and Spain. PBMCs, B-cell-depleted T cells, or T cells provided the cDNA or gDNA that made up the material.

In germline, CDR1 is SGHDT, CDR2 YYEEEE. Trimming removed 4 bases at V and 6 bases at J, with 7 bases between. This CDR3 is built from 11 residues. Authors' analysis steps: It was from reference gene primer amplification that nucleated cell counts were estimated. The protocol was immunoSEQ multiplex PCR, while the TCRdb copy is restricted to in-frame clones and leaves out a portion. D and trimming were read from the DNA, whereas the V and J calls and clone size are those reported in that table. The repertoire consists of hundreds of thousands of clones, with over 70% occurring once and the leading ten covering approximately 3.2%.

The sample taken for sequencing was peripheral blood. This TCR derives from a woman of 80 years or more with acute or convalescent COVID-19. The rearrangement uses TRBV5-6 and TRBJ2-5; D is uncertain. The chain's CDR3 is CASSLGKTQYF. The DNA of the CDR3 is TGTGCCAGCAGCCTAGGAAAGACCCAGTACTTC.